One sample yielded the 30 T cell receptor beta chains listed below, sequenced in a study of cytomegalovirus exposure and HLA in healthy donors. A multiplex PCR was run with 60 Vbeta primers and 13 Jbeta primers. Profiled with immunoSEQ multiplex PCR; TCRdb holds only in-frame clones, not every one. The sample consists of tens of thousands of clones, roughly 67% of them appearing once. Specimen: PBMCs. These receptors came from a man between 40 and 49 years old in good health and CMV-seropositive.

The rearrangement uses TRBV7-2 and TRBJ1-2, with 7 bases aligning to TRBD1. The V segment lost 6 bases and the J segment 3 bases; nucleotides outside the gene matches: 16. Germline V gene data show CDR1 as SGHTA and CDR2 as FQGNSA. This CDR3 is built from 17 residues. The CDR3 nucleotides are TGTGCCAGCAGTTCTAGCGTTGACGGGACAGCACACTATGGCTACACCTTC. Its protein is CASSSSVDGTAHYGYTF.

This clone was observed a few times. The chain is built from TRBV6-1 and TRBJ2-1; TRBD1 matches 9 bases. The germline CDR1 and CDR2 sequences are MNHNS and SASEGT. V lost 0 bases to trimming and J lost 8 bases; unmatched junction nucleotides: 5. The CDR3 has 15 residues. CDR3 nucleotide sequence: TGTGCCAGCAGTGAAGCTGGGACAGGGTTGTATGAGCAGTTCTTC. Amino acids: CASSEAGTGLYEQFF.

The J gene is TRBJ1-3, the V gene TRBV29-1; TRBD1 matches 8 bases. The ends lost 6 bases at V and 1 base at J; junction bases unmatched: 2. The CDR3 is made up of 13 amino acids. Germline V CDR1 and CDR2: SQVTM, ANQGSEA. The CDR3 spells CSVTGVSGNTIYF. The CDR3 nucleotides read TGCAGCGTGACAGGGGTTTCTGGAAACACCATATATTTT.

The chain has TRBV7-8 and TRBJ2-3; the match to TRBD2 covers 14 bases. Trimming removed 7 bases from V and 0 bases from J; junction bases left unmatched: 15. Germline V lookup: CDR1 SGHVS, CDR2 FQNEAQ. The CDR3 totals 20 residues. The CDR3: CASTLVRGLAGVLSTDTQYF. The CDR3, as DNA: TGTGCCAGCACCCTAGTAAGGGGACTAGCGGGAGTTCTTAGCACAGATACGCAGTATTTT. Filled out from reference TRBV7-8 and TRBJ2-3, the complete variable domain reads GAGVSQSPRYKVAKRGQDVALRCDPISGHVSLFWYQQALGQGPEFLTYFQNEAQLDKSGLPSDRFFAERPEGSVSTLKIQRTQQEDSAVYLCASTLVRGLAGVLSTDTQYFGPGTRLTVL.

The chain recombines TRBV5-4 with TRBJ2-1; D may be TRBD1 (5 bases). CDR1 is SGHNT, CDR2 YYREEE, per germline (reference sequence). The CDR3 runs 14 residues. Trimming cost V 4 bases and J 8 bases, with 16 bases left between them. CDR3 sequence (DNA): TGTGCCAGCAGCCCGACAGCTGATTTGGATGAGCAGTTCTTC. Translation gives CASSPTADLDEQFF.

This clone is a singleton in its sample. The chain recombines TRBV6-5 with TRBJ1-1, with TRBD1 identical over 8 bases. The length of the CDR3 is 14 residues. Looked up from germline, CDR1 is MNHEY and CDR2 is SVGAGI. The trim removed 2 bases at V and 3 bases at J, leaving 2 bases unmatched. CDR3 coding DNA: TGTGCCAGCAGTTACGACAGGGGTTACACTGAAGCTTTCTTT. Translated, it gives CASSYDRGYTEAFF.

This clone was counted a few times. Here the CDR3 reads CASSLGYRETQYF. DNA for the CDR3: TGTGCCAGCAGCTTAGGGTACCGGGAGACCCAGTACTTC. The chain joins TRBV7-2 to TRBJ2-5; the D is unclear. Between the trimmed V and J ends, which lost 1 base and 5 bases, there was a span of 8 bases. This CDR3 is 13 amino acids long. Germline V gives CDR1 SGHTA, CDR2 FQGNSA.

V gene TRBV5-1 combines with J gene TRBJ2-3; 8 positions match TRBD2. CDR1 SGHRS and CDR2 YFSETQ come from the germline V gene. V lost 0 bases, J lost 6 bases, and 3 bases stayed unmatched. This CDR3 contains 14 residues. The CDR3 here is CASSLVVAGDTQYF. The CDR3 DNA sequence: TGCGCCAGCAGCTTGGTGGTAGCGGGGGATACGCAGTATTTT.

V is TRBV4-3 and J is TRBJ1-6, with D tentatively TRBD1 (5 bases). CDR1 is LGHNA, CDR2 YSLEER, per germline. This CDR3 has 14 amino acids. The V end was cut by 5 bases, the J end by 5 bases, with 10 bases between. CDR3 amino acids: CASSLRGNNSPLHF. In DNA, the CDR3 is TGCGCCAGCAGCTTGCGGGGGAATAATTCACCCCTCCACTTT.

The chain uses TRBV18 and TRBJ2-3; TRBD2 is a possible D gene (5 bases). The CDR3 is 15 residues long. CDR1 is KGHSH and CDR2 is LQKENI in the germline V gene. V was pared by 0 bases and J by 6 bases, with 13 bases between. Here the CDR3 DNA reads TGTGCCAGCTCACCACCGTCACTAGTCGGGGATACGCAGTATTTT. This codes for CASSPPSLVGDTQYF.

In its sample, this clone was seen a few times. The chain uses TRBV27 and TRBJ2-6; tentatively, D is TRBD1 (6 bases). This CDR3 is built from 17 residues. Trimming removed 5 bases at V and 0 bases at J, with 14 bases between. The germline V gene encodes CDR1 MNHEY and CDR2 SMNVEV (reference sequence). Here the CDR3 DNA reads TGTGCCAGCAGTACCGGGACACCGCGCTCTGGGGCCAACGTCCTGACTTTC. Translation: CASSTGTPRSGANVLTF.

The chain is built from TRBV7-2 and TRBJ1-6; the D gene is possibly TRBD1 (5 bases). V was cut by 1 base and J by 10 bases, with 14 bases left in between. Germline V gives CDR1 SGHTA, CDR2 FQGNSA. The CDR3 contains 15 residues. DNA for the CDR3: TGTGCCAGCAGCTTAGATAAGGACAAAGGCTCACCCCTCCACTTT. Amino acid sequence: CASSLDKDKGSPLHF.

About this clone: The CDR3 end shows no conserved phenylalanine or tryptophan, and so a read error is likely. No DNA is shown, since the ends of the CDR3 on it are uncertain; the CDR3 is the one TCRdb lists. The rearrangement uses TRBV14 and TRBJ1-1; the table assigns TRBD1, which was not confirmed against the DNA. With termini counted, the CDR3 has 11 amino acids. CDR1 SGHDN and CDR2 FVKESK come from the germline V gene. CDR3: CASNKGTGKPC.

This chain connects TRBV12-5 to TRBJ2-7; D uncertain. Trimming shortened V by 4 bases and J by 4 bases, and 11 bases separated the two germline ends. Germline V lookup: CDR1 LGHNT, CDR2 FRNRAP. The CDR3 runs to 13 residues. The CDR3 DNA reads TGTGCTAGTGGTTCCTCTAATCTTTACGAGCAGTACTTC. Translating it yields CASGSSNLYEQYF.

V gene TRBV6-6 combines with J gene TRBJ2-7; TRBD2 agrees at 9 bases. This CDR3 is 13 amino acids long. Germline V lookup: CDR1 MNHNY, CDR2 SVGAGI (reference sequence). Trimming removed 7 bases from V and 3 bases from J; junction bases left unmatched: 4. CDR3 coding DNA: TGTGCCAGCACCAATAGCGGGGGCTACGAGCAGTACTTC. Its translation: CASTNSGGYEQYF.

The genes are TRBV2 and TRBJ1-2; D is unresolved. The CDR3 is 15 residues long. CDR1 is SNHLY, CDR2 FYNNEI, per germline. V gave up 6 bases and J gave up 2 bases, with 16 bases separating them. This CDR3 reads CASSPLASKNYGYTF. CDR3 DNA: TGTGCCAGCAGCCCGCTAGCTAGTAAAAACTATGGCTACACCTTC.

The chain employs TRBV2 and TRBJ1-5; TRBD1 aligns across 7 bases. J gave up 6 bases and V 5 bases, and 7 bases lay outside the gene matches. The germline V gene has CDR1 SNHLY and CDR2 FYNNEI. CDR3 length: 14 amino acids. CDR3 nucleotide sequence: TGTGCCAGCAGTCCGACAGGGAATGGTCAGCCCCAGCATTTT. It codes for CASSPTGNGQPQHF.

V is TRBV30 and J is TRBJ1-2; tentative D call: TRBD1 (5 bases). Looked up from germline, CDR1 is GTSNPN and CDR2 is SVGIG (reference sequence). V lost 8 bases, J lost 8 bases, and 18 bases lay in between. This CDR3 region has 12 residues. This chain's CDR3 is CALSEGTGGYTF. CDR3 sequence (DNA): TGTGCCCTCTCGGAGGGAACAGGAGGCTACACCTTC.

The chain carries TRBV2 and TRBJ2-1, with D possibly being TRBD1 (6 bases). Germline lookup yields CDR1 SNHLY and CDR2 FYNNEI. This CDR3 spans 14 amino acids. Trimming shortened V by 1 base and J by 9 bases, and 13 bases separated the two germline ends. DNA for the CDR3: TGTGCCAGCAGTGAAGGGGGGCGGGTAGTTGAGCAGTTCTTC. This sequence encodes CASSEGGRVVEQFF.

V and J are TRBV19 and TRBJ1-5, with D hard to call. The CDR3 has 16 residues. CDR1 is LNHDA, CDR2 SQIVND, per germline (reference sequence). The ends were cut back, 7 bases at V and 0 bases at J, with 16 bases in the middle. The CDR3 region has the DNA TGTGCCAGTAACAGTGGCCTTTCAACTAGCAATCAGCCCCAGCATTTT. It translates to CASNSGLSTSNQPQHF.

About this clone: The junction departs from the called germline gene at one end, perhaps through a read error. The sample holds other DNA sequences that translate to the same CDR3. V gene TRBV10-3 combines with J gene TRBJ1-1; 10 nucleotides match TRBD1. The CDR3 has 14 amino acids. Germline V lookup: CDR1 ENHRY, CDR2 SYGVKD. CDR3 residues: CAISGTGGNTEAFF. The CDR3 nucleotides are TGTGCCATCAGTGGGACAGGGGGGAACACTGAAGCCTTCTTT.

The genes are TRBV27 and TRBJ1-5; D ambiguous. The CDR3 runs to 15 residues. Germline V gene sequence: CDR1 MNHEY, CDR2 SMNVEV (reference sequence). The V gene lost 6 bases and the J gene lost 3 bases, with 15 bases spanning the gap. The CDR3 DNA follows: TGTGCCAGCAGCCCAAACAGAGCACTCAATCAGCCCCAGCATTTT. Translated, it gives CASSPNRALNQPQHF.

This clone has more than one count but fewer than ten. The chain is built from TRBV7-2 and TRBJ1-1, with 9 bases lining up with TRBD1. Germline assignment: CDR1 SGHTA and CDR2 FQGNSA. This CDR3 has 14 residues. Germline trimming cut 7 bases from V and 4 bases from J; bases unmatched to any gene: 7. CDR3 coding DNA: TGTGCCAGCACCGCGGACAGGGGTATCACTGAAGCTTTCTTT. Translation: CASTADRGITEAFF.

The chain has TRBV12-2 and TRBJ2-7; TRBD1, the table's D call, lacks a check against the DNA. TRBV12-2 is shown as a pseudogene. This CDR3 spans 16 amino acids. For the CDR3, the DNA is TGTGCAAGTCGCAGAGGGCCAGGGGGCCCGTCCTACGAGCAGTACTTC. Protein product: CASRRGPGGPSYEQYF.

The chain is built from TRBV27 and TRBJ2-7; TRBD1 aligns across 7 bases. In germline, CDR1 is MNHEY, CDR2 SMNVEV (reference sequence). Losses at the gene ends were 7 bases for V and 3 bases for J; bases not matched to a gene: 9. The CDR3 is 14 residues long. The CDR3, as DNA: TGTGCCAGCATGGGGACAGCCAATGACTACGAGCAGTACTTC. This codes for CASMGTANDYEQYF.

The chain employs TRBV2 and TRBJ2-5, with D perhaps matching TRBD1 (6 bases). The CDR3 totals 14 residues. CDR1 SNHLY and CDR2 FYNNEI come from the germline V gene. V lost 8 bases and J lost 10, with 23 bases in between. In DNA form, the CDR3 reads TGTGCCAGCTCTGCCCCGGACAGTATAAAGAGCCAGTACTTC. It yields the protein CASSAPDSIKSQYF.

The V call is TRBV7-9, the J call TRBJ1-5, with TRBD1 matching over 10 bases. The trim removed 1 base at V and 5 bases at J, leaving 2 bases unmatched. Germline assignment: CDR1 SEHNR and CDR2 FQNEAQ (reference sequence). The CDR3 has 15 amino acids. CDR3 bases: TGTGCCAGCAGCTTAGGAGGGACAGGGGATCAGCCCCAGCATTTT. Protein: CASSLGGTGDQPQHF.

The CDR3 region is CASSYTNSGTDTQYF. The CDR3 DNA reads as TGTGCCAGCAGTTACACGAATAGCGGCACAGATACGCAGTATTTT. The V call is TRBV6-6, the J call TRBJ2-3; D may be TRBD2 (5 bases). V was pared by 2 bases and J by 1 base, with 10 bases between. This CDR3 comprises 15 residues. Germline V lookup: CDR1 MNHNY, CDR2 SVGAGI (reference sequence).

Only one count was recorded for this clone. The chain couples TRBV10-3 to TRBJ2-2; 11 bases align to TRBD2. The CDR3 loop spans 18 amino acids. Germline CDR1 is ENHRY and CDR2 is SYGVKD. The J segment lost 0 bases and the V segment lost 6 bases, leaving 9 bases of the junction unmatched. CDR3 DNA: TGTGCCATCAGCCAGTCGGGTAGCGGGGGGGCGAACACCGGGGAGCTGTTTTTT. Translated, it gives CAISQSGSGGANTGELFF.

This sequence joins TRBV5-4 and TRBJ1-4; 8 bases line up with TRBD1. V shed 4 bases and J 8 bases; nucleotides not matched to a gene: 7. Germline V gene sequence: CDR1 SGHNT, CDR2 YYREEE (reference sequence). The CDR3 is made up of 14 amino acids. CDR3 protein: CASSRGQGAEKLFF. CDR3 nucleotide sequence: TGTGCCAGCAGCCGAGGGCAGGGGGCGGAAAAACTGTTTTTT.